Below, 21 T cell receptor beta chains from the same sample are listed, as sequenced in a study of T cell responses to AZD1222 COVID-19 vaccine. The table came from immunoSEQ multiplex PCR; TCRdb's copy has only in-frame clones and leaves some out. The sample yields 100,000 to 150,000 clones, 86% seen once. The sequenced sample was peripheral blood, obtained on day 0 of AZD1222 vaccination. These receptors originate from an adult in good health.

The V gene is TRBV29-1, the J gene TRBJ1-1, with TRBD1 matching over 9 bases. CDR1 is SQVTM and CDR2 is ANQGSEA in the germline V gene. Trimming cost V 6 bases and J 3 bases; bases outside gene matches: 5. The CDR3 runs to 13 residues. CDR3 nucleotide sequence: TGCAGCGTCGGGACAGGGTGGGACACTGAAGCTTTCTTT. It encodes CSVGTGWDTEAFF. The full variable domain, rest sourced from reference TRBV29-1 and TRBJ1-1, is SAVISQKPSRDICQRGTSLTIQCQVDSQVTMMFWYRQQPGQSLTLIATANQGSEATYESGFVIDKFPISRPNLTFSTLTVSNMSPEDSSIYLCSVGTGWDTEAFFGQGTRLTVV.

The chain joins TRBV18 to TRBJ1-3; D may be TRBD1 (6 bases). CDR1 is KGHSH and CDR2 is LQKENI in the germline V gene. The CDR3 runs to 16 residues. The V and J ends lost 4 bases and 0 bases respectively, with 13 bases between them. The CDR3 is CASSHPGHHSGNTIYF. The CDR3 coding sequence is TGTGCCAGCTCACATCCGGGACACCACTCTGGAAACACCATATATTTT.

The chain employs TRBV3-1 (or the pseudogene TRBV3-2) and TRBJ1-6; D call uncertain. CDR1 and CDR2 (germline): LGHDT, YNNKEL (reference sequence). Trimming shortened V by 0 bases and J by 16 bases, and 19 bases separated the two germline ends. This CDR3 is built from 15 residues. The CDR3 DNA sequence: TGTGCCAGCAGCCAAGACCTCCGGGCCCTAGCGAGACTCCACTTT. Its protein product is CASSQDLRALARLHF.

This chain links TRBV5-1 with TRBJ2-5, with a weak D call TRBD1 (5 bases). Deletions cut 6 bases from V and 5 bases from J, with 17 bases between. The CDR3 runs to 14 residues. The germline V gene has CDR1 SGHRS and CDR2 YFSETQ. The CDR3 coding sequence is TGCGCCAGCAACCTAGGGAATTCAGGGGAGACCCAGTACTTC. It encodes CASNLGNSGETQYF.

The chain carries TRBV4-3 and TRBJ2-7; D is unclear. The V and J ends lost 5 bases and 0 bases respectively, with 11 bases between them. CDR3 length: 14 residues. Per germline, CDR1 LGHNA and CDR2 YSLEER. The CDR3 protein is CASSNIDLSYEQYF. The CDR3 DNA is TGCGCCAGCAGCAACATCGACCTCTCCTACGAGCAGTACTTC.

The rearrangement uses TRBV10-1 and TRBJ1-2; no firm D call. The CDR3 spans 12 residues. Trimming removed 9 bases from V and 2 bases from J, with 10 bases in between. Germline V gene sequence: CDR1 WNHNN, CDR2 SYGVQD (reference sequence). CDR3 residues: CARRIGNYGYTF. DNA for the CDR3: TGCGCCAGGAGGATAGGGAACTATGGCTACACCTTC.

This clone has more than one count but fewer than ten. Additional DNA sequences in this sample encode the identical CDR3. V usage is TRBV6-2 or TRBV6-3 and J usage is TRBJ1-1; TRBD1 is a possible D gene (5 bases). Trimming took off 4 bases at V and 1 base at J, with 13 bases between the two ends. Germline V lookup: CDR1 MNHEY, CDR2 SVGEGT. This CDR3 spans 15 amino acids. The CDR3 coding sequence is TGTGCCAGCAGTTCTAGGGGCGGTAGGAACACTGAAGCTTTCTTT. It codes for CASSSRGGRNTEAFF.

Regarding this clone: Within the sample, other DNA sequences also encode this same CDR3. The chain recombines TRBV5-6 with TRBJ1-2; D is undetermined. Germline CDR1 SGHDT, CDR2 YYEEEE. The CDR3 covers 13 residues. Trimming removed 0 bases at V and 2 bases at J, with 5 bases between. The CDR3: CASSLGSNYGYTF. The CDR3 DNA follows: TGTGCCAGCAGCTTGGGGAGCAACTATGGCTACACCTTC.

The chain recombines TRBV7-2 with TRBJ2-7, with 7 bases lining up with TRBD1. V gave up 5 bases and J gave up 7 bases; unmatched junction bases: 5. The CDR3 totals 12 residues. CDR1 is SGHTA, CDR2 FQGNSA, per germline. CDR3 protein: CASSMDRREQYF. The DNA of the CDR3 is TGTGCCAGCAGCATGGACAGGCGGGAGCAGTACTTC.

This chain links TRBV19 with TRBJ2-2; TRBD1 aligns across 10 bases. V shed 1 base, J shed 8 bases, and the junction held 4 bases outside the gene matches. From germline, CDR1 is LNHDA and CDR2 SQIVND (reference sequence). This CDR3 spans 15 amino acids. The CDR3 nucleotides read TGTGCCAGTAGTATAGGACAGGGGGCACGTGGGGAGCTGTTTTTT. Residues: CASSIGQGARGELFF.

The chain couples TRBV7-8 to TRBJ2-7; 7 positions agree with TRBD2. After removal of 6 bases from V and 0 bases from J, the junction contained 8 bases not matched to a gene. CDR1 and CDR2 from the germline V gene are SGHVS and FQNEAQ. The CDR3 length is 15 residues. CDR3 loop: CASSLLGGSSYEQYF. The CDR3, as DNA: TGTGCCAGCAGTTTGCTGGGGGGGAGCTCCTACGAGCAGTACTTC.

CDR3 amino acids: CASSQAAGQAYGYTF. Here the CDR3 DNA reads TGTGCCAGCAGCCAAGCGGCAGGGCAAGCCTATGGCTACACCTTC. The chain couples TRBV4-2 to TRBJ1-2, with D possibly TRBD1 on 5 matching bases. The CDR3 totals 15 residues. V shed 1 base and J shed 4 bases, with 13 bases lying between them. The germline CDR1 and CDR2 sequences are LGHNA and YNFKEQ.

This rearrangement joins TRBV21-1 to TRBJ1-6; the table assigns TRBD1, which was not confirmed against the DNA. TRBV21-1 is designated a pseudogene. The CDR3 length is 15 residues. CDR3 nucleotide sequence: TGTGCCAGCAGCCCCCCGGGACATTATAATTCACCCCTCCACTTT. Amino acid sequence: CASSPPGHYNSPLHF.

The chain has TRBV24-1 and TRBJ2-3; 10 positions match TRBD1. CDR1 KGHDR and CDR2 SFDVKD come from the germline V gene. The CDR3 is 19 amino acids. V shed 4 bases, J shed 2 bases, and the junction held 14 bases outside the gene matches. CDR3: CATSDPGQGGNQYTDTQYF. CDR3 coding DNA: TGTGCCACCAGTGACCCAGGACAGGGGGGGAATCAATACACAGATACGCAGTATTTT.

On this clone itself: This specimen includes other DNA sequences encoding the same CDR3. The chain joins TRBV5-6 to TRBJ2-7; tentative D call: TRBD1 (5 bases). The CDR3 sequence is 14 residues long. With 0 bases removed from V and 0 bases from J, the gap between germline ends came to 7 bases. Per germline, CDR1 SGHDT and CDR2 YYEEEE. The CDR3 spells CASSLGGSSYEQYF. The CDR3 nucleotides read TGTGCCAGCAGCTTGGGGGGCAGCTCCTACGAGCAGTACTTC.

The V call is TRBV11-3, the J call TRBJ1-2; no definite D call. V was shortened by 6 bases and J by 5 bases, with 13 bases between the two germline ends. The CDR3 length is 13 residues. Germline CDR1 and CDR2: SGHNT and YENEEA. CDR3 sequence: CASSNGPDYGYTF. In DNA form, the CDR3 reads TGTGCCAGCAGTAATGGACCGGATTATGGCTACACCTTC.

V gene TRBV28 combines with J gene TRBJ2-7, with 7 bases lining up with TRBD1. Germline-derived CDR1 and CDR2 are MDHEN and SYDVKM. The junction had 13 bases not matched to a gene; V was cut back by 7 bases and J by 4 bases. This CDR3 comprises 15 residues. The DNA for the CDR3 is TGTGCCAGCACACCTTCCGGGACAGCGGTATACGAGCAGTACTTC. This gives the protein CASTPSGTAVYEQYF.

This clone was observed once. V gene TRBV28 combines with J gene TRBJ2-1; the match to TRBD2 covers 11 bases. This CDR3 is built from 16 residues. Germline CDR1 is MDHEN and CDR2 is SYDVKM. The trim removed 3 bases at V and 7 bases at J, leaving 8 bases unmatched. The CDR3 is CASSFLSSGGRNEQFF. The CDR3 DNA is TGTGCCAGCAGTTTCCTCTCTAGCGGGGGGCGGAATGAGCAGTTCTTC.

V is TRBV7-2 and J is TRBJ2-7; weak D call: TRBD2 (5 bases). The CDR3 totals 12 residues. Trimming removed 5 bases from V and 3 bases from J, with 8 bases in between. From germline, CDR1 is SGHTA and CDR2 FQGNSA. The CDR3: CASSQSGYEQYF. The CDR3 DNA reads as TGTGCCAGCAGCCAGAGCGGCTACGAGCAGTACTTC. Full variable domain (remainder filled in from reference TRBV7-2 and TRBJ2-7): GAGVSQSPSNKVTEKGKDVELRCDPISGHTALYWYRQSLGQGLEFLIYFQGNSAPDKSGLPSDRFSAERTGGSVSTLTIQRTQQEDSAVYLCASSQSGYEQYFGPGTRLTVT.

The J gene is TRBJ2-3, the V gene TRBV3-1 (or the pseudogene TRBV3-2); tentative D call: TRBD1 (6 bases). The length of the CDR3 is 16 residues. The germline V gene has CDR1 LGHDT and CDR2 YNNKEL (reference sequence). V dropped 2 bases and J dropped 4 bases, with 16 bases sitting between them. The CDR3 spells CASSQTGNRDADTQYF. CDR3 DNA: TGTGCCAGCAGCCAAACGGGGAACAGGGACGCAGATACGCAGTATTTT.

The J gene is TRBJ2-3, the V gene TRBV5-4, with D possibly matching TRBD1 (5 bases). Germline assignment: CDR1 SGHNT and CDR2 YYREEE (reference sequence). This CDR3 spans 13 amino acids. V lost 1 base and J 3 bases, leaving 6 bases between the germline ends. CDR3 nucleotide sequence: TGTGCCAGCAGCTTGAGGGGAACAGATACGCAGTATTTT. Its protein product is CASSLRGTDTQYF.